The TCR beta chain under discussion was sequenced for a study of T cell responses to AZD1222 COVID-19 vaccine. Study outcomes and limitations: Just 6 or 7 AZD1222 recipients were seropositive at baseline.

With regard to this clone: The antigen is unknown.

Germline V lookup: CDR1 MRHNA, CDR2 SNTAGT. V was pared by 6 bases and J by 8 bases, with 19 bases of the junction left unmatched. The CDR3 has 18 residues. Sequenced by immunoSEQ multiplex PCR; TCRdb stores in-frame clones only, minus some. The sample carries 88,000 or so clones, roughly 89% recorded once. This TCR was sampled from an adult who received the AZD1222 COVID-19 vaccine. The sample here was peripheral blood, taken 28 days after the second AZD1222 dose. The J gene is TRBJ2-1, the V gene TRBV6-4, with TRBD2 identical over 10 bases. The CDR3 DNA is TGTGCCAGCAGGGATCTTACTAGCGGGGCGCATCAGTTCCATGAGCAGTTCTTC. Protein: CASRDLTSGAHQFHEQFF.